This T cell receptor (beta chain) was sequenced for a study of T-cell memory formation after mild COVID-19. General observations from the study: A balance of CD4 and CD8 characterized clones contracting day 15 to 85, whereas later expanders leaned CD4+. CM and EM subsets held most contracting CD4+ clones; EMRA held CD8+ ones.

On this clonotype itself: What it binds is not known.

The germline CDR1 and CDR2 sequences are MNHEY and SVGAGI. The CDR3 covers 14 residues. Trimming removed 0 bases from V and 3 bases from J, with 8 bases in between. Via MiXCR, TCRdb re-called the 5' RACE reads, giving one row per CDR3 protein. The profile shows 250,000 or so distinct CDR3 sequences, more than 15% of them singletons. V gene TRBV6-5 combines with J gene TRBJ2-5; D is ambiguous. The receptor's source is a man between 18 and 35 years old who had mild COVID-19 (a few samples of this study predate the infection). Cell type and time point are not known. Sequencing was done on a sample of PBMCs or a T cell subset sorted from them (not recorded which). The CDR3 region is CASSYSFSKETQYF. The DNA for the CDR3 is TGTGCCAGCAGTTACTCGTTTAGCAAAGAGACCCAGTACTTC.